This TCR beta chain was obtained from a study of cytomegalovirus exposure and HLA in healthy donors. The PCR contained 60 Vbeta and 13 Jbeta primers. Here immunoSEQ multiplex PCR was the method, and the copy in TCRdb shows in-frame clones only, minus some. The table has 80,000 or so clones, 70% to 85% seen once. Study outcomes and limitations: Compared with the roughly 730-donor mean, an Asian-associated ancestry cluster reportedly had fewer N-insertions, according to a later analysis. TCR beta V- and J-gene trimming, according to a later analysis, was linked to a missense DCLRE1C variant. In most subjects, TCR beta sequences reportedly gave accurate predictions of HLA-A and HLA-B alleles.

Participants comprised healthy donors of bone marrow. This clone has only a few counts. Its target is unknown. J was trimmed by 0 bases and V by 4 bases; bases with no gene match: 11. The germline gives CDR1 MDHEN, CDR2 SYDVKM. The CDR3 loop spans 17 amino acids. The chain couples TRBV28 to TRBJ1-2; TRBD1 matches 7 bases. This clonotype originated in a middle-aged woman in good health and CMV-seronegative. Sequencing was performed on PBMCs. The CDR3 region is CASSSTWARGANYGYTF. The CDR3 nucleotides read TGTGCCAGCAGTTCCACCTGGGCCAGGGGGGCTAACTATGGCTACACCTTC.